The rows below give T cell receptor beta chains drawn from one sample of a study of blood T cells in healthy people across ages. TCRdb re-called the 5' RACE reads through MiXCR, storing one row per CDR3 protein. The table records 1.5 million to 2 million distinct CDR3 sequences, around 48% of them present only once. The sample consisted of blood. The receptors originated from a woman aged 40-49 years in good health. The CDR3 runs from the conserved cysteine through the conserved F or W. The D gene is left open where the match is weak. Expanded clones get a size class; other rows say once, few or many, or leave the size out.

DNA	CDR3	size	V	J	D
TGCAGTGCAAGGGGGCAGGGGGCGGGCTACAATGAGCAGTCCTTC	CSARGQGAGYNEQSF	once	TRBV20-1	TRBJ2-1	TRBD1
TGTGCCAGCAGCTCCCAGCGTCTCGCGAACACCGGGGAGCTGTTTTTT	CASSSQRLANTGELFF	NA	TRBV11-2	TRBJ2-2	NA
TGTGCCACCAGCAGAGGAGCTCAGGTGTTCTATGGCTACACCTTC	CATSRGAQVFYGYTF	NA	TRBV15	TRBJ1-2	NA
TGCGCCAGCAGCCAAGACCGGTCGGTAAGCACAGATACGCAGTATTTT	CASSQDRSVSTDTQYF	NA	TRBV4-1	TRBJ2-3	NA
TGTGCCAGTCGAGGACAGGTTGGACAGCCCCAGCATTTT	CASRGQVGQPQHF	few	TRBV25-1	TRBJ1-5	TRBD1
TGCAGCGTTGGTCTCGCCTCAAAACTGTTTTTT	CSVGLASKLFF	NA	TRBV29-1	TRBJ1-4	NA
TGTGCCAGCAGCCCTGAAGCGGGGGCCCCCACAGATACGCAGTATTTT	CASSPEAGAPTDTQYF	NA	TRBV3-1	TRBJ2-3	TRBD2
TGTGCCAGCAGTCCCTCGGTGGGGGGGGACTACGAGCAGTACTTC	CASSPSVGGDYEQYF	few	TRBV7-8	TRBJ2-7	TRBD2
TGCAGTGCTAGAGTGGTACTAGCGGGGGTAGAGACCCAGTACTTC	CSARVVLAGVETQYF	NA	TRBV20-1	TRBJ2-5	TRBD2
TGTGCCAGCTCACCGGGACAGGGGGCGCTATATGAGCAGTTCTTC	CASSPGQGALYEQFF	NA	TRBV18	TRBJ2-1	TRBD1
TGTGCCAGCAGCCCGCAGGGAAATAACTATGGCTACACCTTC	CASSPQGNNYGYTF	NA	TRBV7-2	TRBJ1-2	NA
TGTGCCAGCAGCTTAGCCCCCGGAGGGATTAGCGGGGGGGGTGAGCAGTTCTTC	CASSLAPGGISGGGEQFF	few	TRBV7-2	TRBJ2-1	TRBD2
TGCAGCGTTGATATAAGCACGGCACTAGAGACCCAGTACTTC	CSVDISTALETQYF	many	TRBV29-1	TRBJ2-5	NA
TGTGCCACCGGCGTGGCACGGGGACATGAGCAGTTCTTC	CATGVARGHEQFF	few	TRBV24-1	TRBJ2-1	NA
TGTGCCAGCAGTGATAGCGGGGTCGATATGCAGTATTTT	CASSDSGVDMQYF	NA	TRBV2	TRBJ2-3	TRBD2
TGTGCCAGCAGTAGTTTATTGGGGGGCCCCGGTGAGCAGTTCTTC	CASSSLLGGPGEQFF	NA	TRBV27	TRBJ2-1	NA
TGTGCCAGCAGCTCCCAGACAGGGGGCCATGAGCAGTTCTTC	CASSSQTGGHEQFF	few	TRBV27	TRBJ2-1	TRBD1
TGTGCCAGCAGCCGGACGGGACAGGGGGTCCCCCCCCATAATTCACCCCTCCACTTT	CASSRTGQGVPPHNSPLHF	once	TRBV7-9	TRBJ1-6	TRBD1
TGTGCCAGCTGGGAAATGGGGGCTACAGATACGCAGTATTTT	CASWEMGATDTQYF	NA	TRBV28	TRBJ2-3	NA
TGCGCCAGCAGTTTGCCGGGACTAGCGGGGTGGAATGAGCAGTTCTTC	CASSLPGLAGWNEQFF	NA	TRBV5-1	TRBJ2-1	TRBD2
TGTGCCAGCAGCCCCCAGGCAGGAACTCCTTACAATGAGCAGTTCTTC	CASSPQAGTPYNEQFF	NA	TRBV3-1	TRBJ2-1	NA
TGTGCCAGCAGTTATCTACGGACAGGAGGGAAAGAGACCCAGTACTTC	CASSYLRTGGKETQYF	few	TRBV6-2/TRBV6-3	TRBJ2-5	NA
TGCAGTGCCCCCCGACTAGCGGGGAGCTACAATGAGCAGTACTTC	CSAPRLAGSYNEQYF	NA	TRBV20-1	TRBJ2-7	TRBD2
TGCAGTGCAGTCTTCAGAAATTCACCCCTCCACTTT	CSAVFRNSPLHF	NA	TRBV20-1	TRBJ1-6	NA
TGTGCCAGCAGCCTCCAGGGGCAGGGAATAGCAGATACGCAGTATTTT	CASSLQGQGIADTQYF	NA	TRBV7-9	TRBJ2-3	NA
TGCAGTGCTTTACCAGGTATATTGGCGACAGATACGCAGTATTTT	CSALPGILATDTQYF	once	TRBV20-1	TRBJ2-3	NA
TGTGCCAGCTCCCACGGCTCAGGGAACTTGAACACTGAAGCTTTCTTT	CASSHGSGNLNTEAFF	NA	TRBV18	TRBJ1-1	NA
TGCGCCAGCAGCTGGGGGGGCCGTGGCTCCTACAATGAGCAGTTCTTC	CASSWGGRGSYNEQFF	NA	TRBV5-1	TRBJ2-1	NA
TGTGCCAGCAGCCTACCCAGGTCCGGGGCCGCCTATGGCTACACCTTC	CASSLPRSGAAYGYTF	NA	TRBV4-2	TRBJ1-2	NA
TGTGCCAGCAGTAATGGACAGGGGGCGAGGAATGAGCAGTTCTTC	CASSNGQGARNEQFF	NA	TRBV28	TRBJ2-1	TRBD1
TGTGCCAGCAGCTTAAACAAAGGGGTCGGTGGCTACACCTTC	CASSLNKGVGGYTF	NA	TRBV7-2	TRBJ1-2	NA